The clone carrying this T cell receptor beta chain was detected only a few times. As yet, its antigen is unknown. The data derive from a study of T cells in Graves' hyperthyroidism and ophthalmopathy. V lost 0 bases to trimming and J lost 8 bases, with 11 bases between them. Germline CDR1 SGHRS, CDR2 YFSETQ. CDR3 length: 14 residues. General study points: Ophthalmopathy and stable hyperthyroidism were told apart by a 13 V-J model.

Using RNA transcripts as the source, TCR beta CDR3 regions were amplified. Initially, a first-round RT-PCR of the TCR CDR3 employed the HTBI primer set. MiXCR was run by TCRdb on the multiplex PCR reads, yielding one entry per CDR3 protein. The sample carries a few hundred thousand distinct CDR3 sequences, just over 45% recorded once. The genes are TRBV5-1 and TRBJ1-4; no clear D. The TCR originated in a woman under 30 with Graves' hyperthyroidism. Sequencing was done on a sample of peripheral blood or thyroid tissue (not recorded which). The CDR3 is CASSLGDRGEKLFF. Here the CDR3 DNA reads TGCGCCAGCAGCTTGGGGGATCGCGGGGAAAAACTGTTTTTT. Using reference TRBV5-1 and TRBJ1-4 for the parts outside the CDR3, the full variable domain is KAGVTQTPRYLIKTRGQQVTLSCSPISGHRSVSWYQQTPGQGLQFLFEYFSETQRNKGNFPGRFSGRQFSNSRSEMNVSTLELGDSALYLCASSLGDRGEKLFFGSGTQLSVL.